Presented here are 27 T cell receptor beta chains from one specimen sequenced in a study of T-cell reconstitution after alpha-beta-depleted transplantation in children. Unique molecular identifiers were built into the TCRbeta library. TCRdb analysed the PCR reads with MiXCR anew, one entry per CDR3 protein. The sample lists about 150,000 distinct CDR3 sequences, 11% seen once, with around 13% in the top ten. The input for sequencing was PBMCs, taken before TCRalphabeta/CD19-depleted stem cell transplant. The receptors derive from a boy between 2 and 10 years old with acute myeloid leukemia, due to receive a stem cell transplant.

This sequence joins TRBV10-1 and TRBJ2-3; 8 positions match TRBD2. V shed 4 bases and J 6 bases; nucleotides not matched to a gene: 3. CDR3 size: 13 residues. CDR1 WNHNN and CDR2 SYGVQD come from the germline V gene (reference sequence). The CDR3 bases are TGCGCCAGCAGTGTAGCGGGGTGGGATACGCAGTATTTT. This gives the protein CASSVAGWDTQYF.

This clonotype was counted ten times or more. This chain connects TRBV29-1 to TRBJ2-7, with a weak D call TRBD2 (5 bases). The CDR3 has 14 residues. Deletions cut 6 bases from V and 0 bases from J, with 15 bases between. The germline CDR1 and CDR2 sequences are SQVTM and ANQGSEA. CDR3 sequence: CSVGGLLPSYEQYF. CDR3 in DNA: TGCAGCGTCGGAGGACTCCTGCCCTCCTACGAGCAGTACTTC.

There are many counts of this clonotype. The chain recombines TRBV20-1 with TRBJ1-1, with D unclear. V was pared by 3 bases and J by 1 base, with 12 bases between. The CDR3 has 14 amino acids. Germline assignment: CDR1 DFQATT and CDR2 SNEGSKA (reference sequence). DNA of the CDR3: TGCAGTGCTAGGTCGGGGAGCACGAACACTGAAGCTTTCTTT. Residues: CSARSGSTNTEAFF.

This clonotype was observed at least ten times. V and J are TRBV9 and TRBJ2-3; 8 nucleotides agree with TRBD2. Germline loops: CDR1 SGDLS, CDR2 YYNGEE. V lost 0 bases, J lost 2 bases, and 8 bases stayed unmatched. This CDR3 contains 17 residues. The CDR3 reads CASSVGLAGPYTDTQYF. The CDR3 DNA sequence: TGTGCCAGCAGCGTAGGGCTAGCGGGCCCATACACAGATACGCAGTATTTT.

This clonotype appeared many times. The genes are TRBV19 and TRBJ1-1; no clear D. Deletions cut 6 bases from V and 5 bases from J, with 10 bases between. The CDR3 sequence is 12 residues long. The germline gives CDR1 LNHDA, CDR2 SQIVND (reference sequence). The CDR3 loop reads CASSGVGTEAFF. The CDR3 DNA reads TGTGCCAGTAGCGGGGTGGGTACTGAAGCTTTCTTT.

This clonotype was recorded at least ten times. The chain combines TRBV28 with TRBJ1-1; 9 nucleotides agree with TRBD1. V trimming: 5 bases; J trimming: 0 bases; junction bases outside the gene matches: 1. Germline assignment: CDR1 MDHEN and CDR2 SYDVKM. The CDR3 runs to 14 residues. CDR3 amino acids: CASSRDRVNTEAFF. The CDR3 coding sequence is TGTGCCAGCAGTAGGGACAGGGTGAACACTGAAGCTTTCTTT. Variable domain in full (rest from reference TRBV28 and TRBJ1-1): DVKVTQSSRYLVKRTGEKVFLECVQDMDHENMFWYRQDPGLGLRLIYFSYDVKMKEKGDIPEGYSVSREKKERFSLILESASTNQTSMYLCASSRDRVNTEAFFGQGTRLTVV.

This clonotype was detected a few times. The J gene is TRBJ2-1, the V gene TRBV7-6; D gene unclear. The V gene's germline CDR1 is SGHVS and CDR2 FNYEAQ. CDR3 size: 12 residues. Between the trimmed V and J ends, which lost 6 bases and 9 bases, there was a span of 12 bases. CDR3 protein: CASSQSAGEQFF. The DNA of the CDR3 is TGTGCCAGCAGTCAAAGCGCCGGTGAGCAGTTCTTC.

This chain connects TRBV6-1 to TRBJ2-5, with D maybe TRBD2 (7 bases). CDR1 is MNHNS and CDR2 is SASEGT in the germline V gene. The CDR3 length is 14 residues. V lost 7 bases to trimming and J lost 5 bases, with 17 bases between them. As DNA, the CDR3 is TGTGCCAGCAACCTCTTGGGGGGGCTGGAGACCCAGTACTTC. This gives the protein CASNLLGGLETQYF.

To note about this clonotype: A much more abundant neighbour one base away suggests this may be a read error. The rearrangement joins TRBV20-1 to TRBJ1-1, with D unclear. Germline V gene data show CDR1 as DFQATT and CDR2 as SNEGSKA (reference sequence). This CDR3 is 13 amino acids long. Between the trimmed V and J ends, which lost 1 base and 4 bases, there was a span of 10 bases. In DNA, the CDR3 is TGCAGTGCTAGAGGAAGTTTGATCACTGAAGCTTTCTTT. This sequence encodes CSARGSLITEAFF.

This clonotype was observed a handful of times. The junction departs from germline at one end; a sequencing error may be responsible. V and J are TRBV13 and TRBJ2-1, with 10 bases lining up with TRBD2. Per the germline V gene, CDR1 is PRHDT and CDR2 is FYEKMQ (reference sequence). This CDR3 contains 21 residues. DNA for the CDR3: TGTGCCAGCAGCACGGACCTCGGTAGCGGGGGGACTACGGGGGTTTACAATGAGCATTTCTTC. Encoded protein: CASSTDLGSGGTTGVYNEHFF.

V usage is TRBV27 and J usage is TRBJ1-6, with D maybe TRBD1 (5 bases). Looked up from germline, CDR1 is MNHEY and CDR2 is SMNVEV (reference sequence). There are 14 residues in the CDR3. Trimming stripped 10 bases from V and 7 bases from J, with 17 bases between. In DNA, the CDR3 is TGTGCCACCCGCGGGGCAGGGTACAATTCACCCCTCCACTTT. Encoded protein: CATRGAGYNSPLHF.

This clonotype was seen at least ten times. The genes are TRBV20-1 and TRBJ2-1, with D possibly being TRBD1 (5 bases). Trimming shortened V by 6 bases and J by 0 bases, and 9 bases separated the two germline ends. This CDR3 comprises 13 residues. The germline CDR1 and CDR2 sequences are DFQATT and SNEGSKA (reference sequence). CDR3 sequence (DNA): TGCAGTGCAAGGGGAATCTCCTACAATGAGCAGTTCTTC. It is translated as CSARGISYNEQFF.

This clonotype was observed many times. This chain links TRBV20-1 with TRBJ2-1; D uncertain. Per germline, CDR1 DFQATT and CDR2 SNEGSKA (reference sequence). Trimming stripped 0 bases from V and 0 bases from J, with 6 bases between. CDR3 size: 14 residues. The CDR3 DNA is TGCAGTGCTAGAGATGGACCCTCCTACAATGAGCAGTTCTTC. Its protein product is CSARDGPSYNEQFF.

This clonotype was seen many times. The gene calls are TRBV5-1 and TRBJ2-2, with D possibly being TRBD1 or TRBD2 (5 bases each). Germline V gene data show CDR1 as SGHRS and CDR2 as YFSETQ. The V and J ends lost 4 bases and 9 bases respectively, with 19 bases between them. The CDR3 loop spans 15 amino acids. CDR3 loop: CASSPEGPTMRELFF. The CDR3 bases are TGCGCCAGCAGCCCTGAGGGACCGACGATGAGGGAGCTGTTTTTT.

In this sample, this clonotype turned up many times. The CDR3, as DNA: TGTGCCAGCAGCCTACTAGCGACACAAGAGACCCAGTACTTC. Amino acids: CASSLLATQETQYF. This chain uses TRBV25-1 with TRBJ2-5; 7 bases are shared with TRBD2. The trim removed 6 bases at V and 2 bases at J, leaving 6 bases unmatched. There are 14 residues in the CDR3. Germline V gene sequence: CDR1 MGHDK, CDR2 SYGVNS.

This clonotype was seen many times. CDR3 in DNA: TGCAGTGCTTTAGGTCCGGCCCCGGGGGAGACCCAGTACTTC. It codes for CSALGPAPGETQYF. The chain is built from TRBV20-1 and TRBJ2-5, with D tentatively TRBD2 (5 bases). Trimming took 5 bases from V and 5 from J, leaving 18 bases between them. Per germline, CDR1 DFQATT and CDR2 SNEGSKA (reference sequence). This CDR3 region has 14 residues.

This clonotype was counted at least ten times. The V call is TRBV20-1, the J call TRBJ2-7, with no clear D. Germline V gene sequence: CDR1 DFQATT, CDR2 SNEGSKA (reference sequence). Trimming shortened V by 3 bases and J by 0 bases, and 6 bases separated the two germline ends. There are 12 residues in the CDR3. CDR3 in DNA: TGCAGTGCTAGTCTCTACTCCTACGAGCAGTACTTC. Its protein is CSASLYSYEQYF.

This clonotype has at least ten counts. CDR3 sequence reads: CASGTEVYGYTF. The CDR3 DNA reads TGCGCCAGCGGCACGGAGGTCTATGGCTACACCTTC. The chain recombines TRBV5-1 with TRBJ1-2; D ambiguous. The CDR3 totals 12 residues. Germline-derived CDR1 and CDR2 are SGHRS and YFSETQ. V was trimmed by 7 bases and J by 4 bases, leaving 11 bases between them.

This clonotype was counted many times. This sequence joins TRBV7-9 and TRBJ1-2; TRBD1 matches at 9 bases. The germline V gene encodes CDR1 SEHNR and CDR2 FQNEAQ (reference sequence). Unmatched junction bases numbered 8, after V lost 4 bases and J lost 8 bases. This CDR3 region has 14 residues. CDR3 coding DNA: TGTGCCAGCAGCTCGCAAACAGGGGGCCAAGGCTACACCTTC. This sequence encodes CASSSQTGGQGYTF.

This clonotype occurred many times. The chain employs TRBV11-1 and TRBJ1-6, with 9 bases lining up with TRBD1. Unmatched junction bases numbered 22, after V lost 4 bases and J lost 12 bases. CDR3 size: 19 residues. Germline lookup yields CDR1 SGHAT and CDR2 FQDESV (reference sequence). CDR3 DNA: TGTGCCAGCAGCTCAAGGATTTCCTCGAGAAGGACAGGGGAGTTACCCCTCCACTTT. Residues: CASSSRISSRRTGELPLHF.

This clonotype came up many times. The rearrangement uses TRBV12-3 or TRBV12-4 and TRBJ1-5, with 7 bases aligning to TRBD1. CDR3 length: 14 residues. V lost 6 bases to trimming and J lost 7 bases; unmatched junction nucleotides: 9. DNA of the CDR3: TGTGCCAGCAGCATACAGGGGAGGAGGCAGCCCCAGCATTTT. This codes for CASSIQGRRQPQHF.

This clonotype has at least ten counts. This chain joins TRBV6-5 and TRBJ1-5; D ambiguous. Germline values: CDR1 MNHEY, CDR2 SVGAGI. This CDR3 comprises 14 residues. V shed 6 bases and J shed 5 bases, with 14 bases lying between them. In nucleotides, the CDR3 is TGTGCCAGCAGCCGGGGAGGGCCGGATCAGCCCCAGCATTTT. Translating gives CASSRGGPDQPQHF.

Remarks on this clonotype: It may be a read error: a sequence one base away is much more abundant. The conserved phenylalanine or tryptophan normally closing the CDR3 is absent here, so this likely arose from a read error. This rearrangement joins TRBV5-1 to TRBJ2-3, with 11 bases lining up with TRBD1. V trimming: 5 bases; J trimming: 5 bases; junction bases outside the gene matches: 7. Germline CDR1 is SGHRS and CDR2 is YFSETQ. This CDR3 is 15 amino acids long. The CDR3: CASRGLGTGGDTQYY. CDR3 sequence (DNA): TGCGCCAGCAGGGGCTTGGGGACAGGGGGAGATACGCAGTATTAT.

A note on this clonotype: This clone may be a read error of a much larger clone one base away. The chain uses TRBV3-1 and TRBJ2-1, with 7 bases matching TRBD2. V was clipped by 7 bases and J by 3 bases; unmatched bases: 9. Germline CDR1 is LGHDT and CDR2 is YNNKEL (reference sequence). The CDR3 runs to 15 residues. Written as DNA, the CDR3 is TGTGCCAGCACCCACAGCGGGGCCTTCTACAATGAGCAGTTCTTC. It yields the protein CASTHSGAFYNEQFF.

The chain joins TRBV3-1 to TRBJ2-1; 9 bases match TRBD2. Germline CDR1 reads LGHDT; CDR2 reads YNNKEL (reference sequence). The CDR3 runs 15 residues. V trimming: 10 bases; J trimming: 6 bases; junction bases outside the gene matches: 13. The CDR3 spells CATSVIAGVVNEQFF. CDR3 sequence (DNA): TGTGCCACCTCCGTCATAGCGGGGGTAGTCAATGAGCAGTTCTTC.

This clonotype was detected ten times or more. The CDR3 is CSALGGGAEAFF. CDR3 sequence (DNA): TGCAGTGCTCTAGGGGGAGGGGCTGAAGCTTTCTTT. The chain has TRBV20-1 and TRBJ1-1, with TRBD1 as a possible D gene (6 bases). The CDR3 runs 12 residues. The germline CDR1 and CDR2 sequences are DFQATT and SNEGSKA (reference sequence). V was trimmed by 5 bases and J by 6 bases, leaving 13 bases between them.

There are many counts of this clonotype. This rearrangement joins TRBV20-1 to TRBJ2-1; 9 bases agree with TRBD2. Looked up from germline, CDR1 is DFQATT and CDR2 is SNEGSKA (reference sequence). The V segment lost 6 bases and the J segment 5 bases; nucleotides outside the gene matches: 11. The CDR3 contains 15 residues. The CDR3 region is CSAKQKREDHNEQFF. The CDR3 DNA sequence: TGCAGTGCCAAACAAAAGCGGGAGGATCACAATGAGCAGTTCTTC.